The sample holds a few counts of the clone carrying this T cell receptor beta chain. This entry comes from a study of identical twins. MiXCR, run by TCRdb on the 5' RACE reads, gives a single entry per CDR3 protein. The data contain under 1 million distinct CDR3 sequences, roughly 12% of them singletons. The trim removed 5 bases at V and 8 bases at J, leaving 12 bases unmatched. CDR1 is SEHNR and CDR2 is FQNEAQ in the germline V gene (reference sequence). This CDR3 region has 16 residues. The data also belong to a second study, concerning yellow fever vaccine responses in identical twins.

The rearrangement links TRBV7-9 to TRBJ1-6; 7 positions agree with TRBD1. The sequence came from a young woman in good health. The sample consisted of PBMCs. The CDR3 region is CASSHPTGRVDSPLHF. The CDR3 DNA reads as TGTGCCAGCAGCCACCCGACAGGGCGGGTGGATTCACCCCTCCACTTT. The variable domain in full, completed from reference TRBV7-9 and TRBJ1-6, reads DTGVSQNPRHKITKRGQNVTFRCDPISEHNRLYWYRQTLGQGPEFLTYFQNEAQLEKSRLLSDRFSAERPKGSFSTLEIQRTEQGDSAMYLCASSHPTGRVDSPLHFGNGTRLTVT.